Listed below are T cell receptor beta chains from one sample, sequenced in a study of T-cell reconstitution after alpha-beta-depleted transplantation in children. MiXCR, applied by TCRdb to the PCR reads, yields one record per CDR3 protein. The table includes some 440,000 distinct CDR3 sequences, around 15% detected once. Material: PBMCs, mostly from graft donor cells, obtained 360 days after TCRalphabeta/CD19-depleted stem cell transplant. Receptors originate from a boy in the first two years of life who had a stem cell transplant for Wiskott-Aldrich syndrome, so the T cells may come from the graft donor. Both conserved end residues are part of each CDR3. Fields, in order: V gene, CDR3 length, clone size, J gene, D gene, CDR3 DNA, CDR3 protein. A D gene is named only where the DNA matches it firmly. Size tells how often a clone was seen (once, few, many) or the class of an expanded clone, and some rows leave it out.

>TRBV12-3/TRBV12-4|14|NA|TRBJ2-5|NA
TGTGCCAGCAGTTTAAATGCCGTTCAGGAGACCCAGTACTTC
CASSLNAVQETQYF
>TRBV2|12|NA|TRBJ2-5|NA
TGTGCCAGCTCTATTCCCGTGGAGACCCAGTACTTC
CASSIPVETQYF
>TRBV10-3|15|NA|TRBJ2-1|NA
TGTGCCATCAGTGTGTTGGCGGGACCTACCAATGAGCAGTTCTTC
CAISVLAGPTNEQFF
>TRBV12-3/TRBV12-4|15|NA|TRBJ1-2|TRBD1
TGTGCCAGCAGTTTAGGGGACAGGGTGATCTATGGCTACACCTTC
CASSLGDRVIYGYTF
>TRBV7-9|15|many|TRBJ1-2|NA
TGTGCCAGCAGCCCGTCGTGGGACGATAACTATGGCTACACCTTC
CASSPSWDDNYGYTF
>TRBV10-3|14|NA|TRBJ2-1|TRBD1
TGTGCCACCTGGACAGGTAGGGACTACAATGAGCAGTTCTTC
CATWTGRDYNEQFF
>TRBV5-1|15|few|TRBJ1-2|TRBD1
TGCGCCAGCAGCCGATCACAGGGGAACCACTATGGCTACACCTTC
CASSRSQGNHYGYTF
>TRBV20-1|16|few|TRBJ2-6|TRBD2
TGCAGTGCTAGAGATCGGGGGGGGGCGAGGGCCAACGTCCTGACTTTC
CSARDRGGARANVLTF
>TRBV5-1|19|NA|TRBJ2-3|TRBD2
TGCGCCAGCAGCTTGGCCGGCACTAGCGGGAGACCCAGCACAGATACGCAGTATTTT
CASSLAGTSGRPSTDTQYF
>TRBV12-3/TRBV12-4|14|many|TRBJ2-1|NA
TGTGCCAGCAGTTTGGGGACACCGTACAATGAGCAGTTCTTC
CASSLGTPYNEQFF
>TRBV7-9|13|many|TRBJ2-3|NA
TGTGCCAGCAGCCTGGCGTACACAGATACGCAGTATTTT
CASSLAYTDTQYF
>TRBV29-1|15|once|TRBJ2-3|TRBD2
TGCAGCGTTGTACGGCGGGAGGGCCCTACAGATACGCAGTATTTT
CSVVRREGPTDTQYF
>TRBV12-3/TRBV12-4|15|few|TRBJ1-4|NA
TGTGCCAGCAGTTTGAGAGGGACCTCTAATGAAAAACTGTTTTTT
CASSLRGTSNEKLFF
>TRBV5-1|14|NA|TRBJ2-3|NA
TGCGCTACAAGCGGGACAACTAGCACAGATACGCAGTATTTT
CATSGTTSTDTQYF
>TRBV3-1|12|many|TRBJ2-2|NA
TGTGCCAGCAGCCGTGGATCCGGGGAGCTGTTTTTT
CASSRGSGELFF
>TRBV24-1|13|many|TRBJ1-5|NA
TGTGCCACCAGTGATTATGGGAATCAGCCCCAGCATTTT
CATSDYGNQPQHF
>TRBV7-2|15|NA|TRBJ2-3|TRBD2
TGTGCCAGCAGCATCCGAGCGGGGGGGATCGATACGCAGTATTTT
CASSIRAGGIDTQYF
>TRBV6-5|14|few|TRBJ2-5|NA
TGTGCCAGCAGTTACTCAAGCGTACAAGAGACCCAGTACTTC
CASSYSSVQETQYF
>TRBV7-8|14|few|TRBJ2-1|NA
TGTGCCAGCACCCGGGTAGGATCCTACAATGAGCAGTTCTTC
CASTRVGSYNEQFF
>TRBV5-1|15|many|TRBJ2-1|NA
TGCGCCAGCAGCTTGTTAACGGGGGAAGGCAATGAGCAGTTCTTC
CASSLLTGEGNEQFF
>TRBV10-3|14|NA|TRBJ2-1|TRBD1
TGTGCCATCAGAGTACAGGGGACCTACAATGAGCAGTTCTTC
CAIRVQGTYNEQFF
>TRBV19|16|NA|TRBJ2-1|TRBD2
TGTGCCAGTAGTACGGGACTAGCGGACAGCTACAATGAGCAGTTCTTC
CASSTGLADSYNEQFF
>TRBV7-9|16|NA|TRBJ2-2|TRBD2
TGTGCCAGCAGCGAGGGACTAGCGGGAGGCACCGGGGAGCTGTTTTTT
CASSEGLAGGTGELFF
>TRBV29-1|14|few|TRBJ2-3|TRBD1
TGCAGCGTGATCCGGGACAGCTTCACAGATACGCAGTATTTT
CSVIRDSFTDTQYF
>TRBV12-3/TRBV12-4|16|few|TRBJ2-4|TRBD2
TGTGCCAGCAATTTGGGTTTCGGGACTAGTGGGAACATTCAGTACTTC
CASNLGFGTSGNIQYF
>TRBV10-2|13|NA|TRBJ2-7|NA
TGCGCCAGCAGGGGTTGGCTAACCTACGAGCAGTACTTC
CASRGWLTYEQYF
>TRBV28|14|NA|TRBJ2-1|NA
TGTGCCAGCGGTTACAGCCTCTCCTACAATGAGCAGTTCTTC
CASGYSLSYNEQFF
>TRBV7-9|16|few|TRBJ2-1|NA
TGTGCCAGCAGCTTAAGAACAGGGGAGGGGTACAATGAGCAGTTCTTC
CASSLRTGEGYNEQFF
>TRBV5-1|18|many|TRBJ2-3|NA
TGCGCCAGCAGCTTTGTCACTAGCTGGAGAGGAGTGACAGATACGCAGTATTTT
CASSFVTSWRGVTDTQYF
>TRBV6-5|16|NA|TRBJ1-5|NA
TGTGCCAGCAGTTACGGGAGCCCAGGGGACAATCAGCCCCAGCATTTT
CASSYGSPGDNQPQHF
>TRBV29-1|10|many|TRBJ2-1|NA
TGCAGCGTTGAGGGAGGCGAGCAGTTCTTC
CSVEGGEQFF
>TRBV20-1|15|NA|TRBJ1-2|TRBD1
TGCAGTGCTAGAGATAGGATGACAGGGTACGATGGCTACACCTTC
CSARDRMTGYDGYTF
>TRBV24-1|15|few|TRBJ2-1|NA
TGTGCCACCAGTGATCCGGGACCTACCAACAATGAGCAGTTCTTC
CATSDPGPTNNEQFF
>TRBV29-1|14|NA|TRBJ2-1|NA
TGCAGCGTTGATACGGGTCCCTCCTACAATGAGCAGTTCTTC
CSVDTGPSYNEQFF
>TRBV19|16|few|TRBJ2-4|TRBD2
TGTGCCAGTAGTAAGACTAGCGGGAGCTCCAAAAACATTCAGTACTTC
CASSKTSGSSKNIQYF
>TRBV11-2|13|few|TRBJ2-1|NA
TGTGCCAGCAGCCTCGGAGTAGTCAATGAGCAGTTCTTC
CASSLGVVNEQFF
>TRBV12-3/TRBV12-4|13|NA|TRBJ2-7|TRBD2
TGTGCCAGCAGTTTGCGGGAGCGCCACGAGCAGTACTTC
CASSLRERHEQYF
>TRBV5-1|14|medium-sized|TRBJ2-1|NA
TGCGCCAGCAGCGAGAGCAGGGTGGACCATGAGCAGTTCTTC
CASSESRVDHEQFF
>TRBV11-2|18|NA|TRBJ2-2|TRBD2
TGTGCCAGCAGCCCCCGTAGCGGGGGGGCGGGAAACACCGGGGAGCTGTTTTTT
CASSPRSGGAGNTGELFF
>TRBV29-1|14|many|TRBJ2-1|NA
TGCAGCGTTGAAGGTAGGGGTGCCTACAATGAGCAGTTCTTC
CSVEGRGAYNEQFF
>TRBV5-6|17|few|TRBJ2-7|TRBD1
TGTGCCAGCAGCTTGCCCCGGACAGGGGGAAACTCCTACGAGCAGTACTTC
CASSLPRTGGNSYEQYF
>TRBV6-5|14|NA|TRBJ1-5|TRBD1
TGTGCCAGCAGTTACAACAGGGGAGTTCAGCCCCAGCATTTT
CASSYNRGVQPQHF
>TRBV27|12|many|TRBJ2-1|NA
TGTGCCAGCAGTTTAAGAGGCAATGAGCAGTTCTTC
CASSLRGNEQFF
>TRBV12-3/TRBV12-4|14|few|TRBJ2-7|NA
TGTGCCAGCAGGCTGACAGGCCGAACCTACGAGCAGTACTTC
CASRLTGRTYEQYF
>TRBV5-1|15|NA|TRBJ2-1|TRBD2
TGCGCCAGCAGCCCGACTAGCGGGGGGAGCAATGAGCAGTTCTTC
CASSPTSGGSNEQFF
>TRBV7-9|14|NA|TRBJ2-7|NA
TGTGCCAGCAGCTTATCCCTCAGGGCCTACGAGCAGTACTTC
CASSLSLRAYEQYF
>TRBV5-5|14|NA|TRBJ1-4|TRBD1
TGTGCCAGCAGCTTTCAGCGGGACAGGGTCCCCTCTAATTTT
CASSFQRDRVPSNF
>TRBV12-3/TRBV12-4|16|few|TRBJ1-5|NA
TGTGCCAGCAGTTTAGTAGGTAGGAAGGGTAATCAGCCCCAGCATTTT
CASSLVGRKGNQPQHF
>TRBV29-1|11|NA|TRBJ2-7|NA
TGCAGCGTTGAAATCCCCGGGGAGCAGTACTTC
CSVEIPGEQYF
>TRBV5-1|14|NA|TRBJ1-2|NA
TGCGCCAGCAGACTGACGACAGCTAACTATGGCTACACCTTC
CASRLTTANYGYTF
>TRBV12-3/TRBV12-4|13|NA|TRBJ1-4|NA
TGTGCCAGCAGTTTATCCGGGAATGAAAAACTGTTTTTT
CASSLSGNEKLFF
>TRBV6-5|14|NA|TRBJ2-7|TRBD1
TGTGCCAGCAGTTACGGCGACAGGGACTACGAGCAGTACTTC
CASSYGDRDYEQYF
>TRBV20-1|12|NA|TRBJ2-7|NA
TGCAGTGCTAGGTTTGGCAGCTACGAGCAGTACTTC
CSARFGSYEQYF
>TRBV6-1|15|few|TRBJ2-7|TRBD1
TGTGCCAGCAGCCCGGACAGGGGCGTCTCCTACGAGCAGTACTTC
CASSPDRGVSYEQYF
>TRBV4-1|13|NA|TRBJ1-5|NA
TGCGCCAGCAGTCCAGGGGTAGTTCAGCCCCAGCATTTT
CASSPGVVQPQHF
>TRBV7-2|12|NA|TRBJ2-7|NA
TGTGCCAGCAGCTTAAATTATGAAGGGGTTACCTTC
CASSLNYEGVTF